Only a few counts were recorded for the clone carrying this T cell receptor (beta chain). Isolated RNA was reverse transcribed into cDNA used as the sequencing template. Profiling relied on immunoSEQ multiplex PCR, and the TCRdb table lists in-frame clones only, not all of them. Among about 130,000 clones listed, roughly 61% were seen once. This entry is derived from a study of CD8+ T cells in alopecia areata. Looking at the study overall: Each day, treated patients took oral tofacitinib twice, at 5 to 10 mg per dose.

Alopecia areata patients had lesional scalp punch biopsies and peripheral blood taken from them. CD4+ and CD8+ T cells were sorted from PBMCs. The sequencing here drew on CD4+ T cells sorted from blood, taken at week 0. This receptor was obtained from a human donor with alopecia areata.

CDR3 sequence: CASSGQGAENIQYF. The CDR3 DNA reads as TGTGCCAGCAGCGGACAGGGGGCGGAAAACATTCAGTACTTC. The genes are TRBV5-4 and TRBJ2-4; TRBD1 aligns across 11 bases. V lost 4 bases to trimming and J lost 5 bases; unmatched junction nucleotides: 2. Per the germline V gene, CDR1 is SGHNT and CDR2 is YYREEE (reference sequence). The CDR3 consists of 14 residues.